These 21 T cell receptor beta chains share one sample of origin, sequenced in a study of breast tumors, draining lymph nodes, adjacent tissues. TCRdb analysed the multiplex PCR reads with MiXCR anew, one entry per CDR3 protein. The sample includes nearly 200,000 distinct CDR3 sequences, approximately 31% of them seen just once. Axillary draining lymph nodes of breast cancer patients supplied the node samples. Sequenced: axillary lymph node tissue. The receptor source for this set is a female donor with breast cancer. Some clones in this sample may be carry-over from other donors' samples.

This clonotype has more than one count but fewer than ten. The genes are TRBV6-6 and TRBJ2-7; D not certain. The CDR3 loop spans 12 amino acids. Between the trimmed V and J ends, which lost 6 bases and 2 bases, there was a span of 8 bases. CDR1 MNHNY and CDR2 SVGAGI come from the germline V gene (reference sequence). The chain's CDR3 is CASSIPPYEQYF. CDR3 DNA: TGTGCCAGCAGCATCCCTCCCTACGAGCAGTACTTC.

This clonotype came up many times. The V call is TRBV15, the J call TRBJ2-1, with unresolved D. The CDR3 covers 13 residues. The V gene's germline CDR1 is LNHNV and CDR2 YYDKDF (reference sequence). V lost 6 bases to trimming and J lost 4 bases, with 10 bases between them. The CDR3 spells CATRKEIYNEQFF. CDR3 nucleotides: TGTGCCACCAGGAAGGAGATTTACAATGAGCAGTTCTTC.

This clonotype was found many times. Compared with germline, one end of the junction differs, possibly owing to a read error. V and J are TRBV7-8 and TRBJ2-5; D is uncertain. The CDR3 consists of 15 residues. The germline V gene has CDR1 SGHVS and CDR2 FQNEAQ. This CDR3 reads CASSSLRQNQETQHF. CDR3 coding DNA: TGTGCCAGCAGCTCCCTCAGACAAAACCAAGAGACCCAGCACTTC. The full variable domain, completed using reference TRBV7-8 and TRBJ2-5, is GAGVSQSPRYKVAKRGQDVALRCDPISGHVSLFWYQQALGQGPEFLTYFQNEAQLDKSGLPSDRFFAERPEGSVSTLKIQRTQQEDSAVYLCASSSLRQNQETQHFGPGTRLLVL.

The chain carries TRBV19 and TRBJ1-1, with 8 bases lining up with TRBD1. After removal of 6 bases from V and 4 bases from J, the junction contained 7 bases not matched to a gene. CDR1 is LNHDA and CDR2 is SQIVND in the germline V gene (reference sequence). This CDR3 is built from 14 residues. Here the CDR3 reads CASRSTGVGTEAFF. The DNA for the CDR3 is TGTGCCAGTAGGTCGACAGGGGTTGGCACTGAAGCTTTCTTT.

The chain carries TRBV6-5 and TRBJ2-3; D remains ambiguous. The CDR3 has 14 amino acids. Germline CDR1 MNHEY, CDR2 SVGAGI. V lost 5 bases and J 0 bases, leaving 9 bases between the germline ends. CDR3 residues: CASSHYRSTDTQYF. The CDR3 nucleotides read TGTGCCAGCAGTCACTACAGAAGCACAGATACGCAGTATTTT.

This clonotype showed up many times. A much larger clonotype is one base distant, so this may be a read error. The CDR3 does not end in the conserved phenylalanine or tryptophan, so this is likely a read error. The chain links TRBV7-9 to TRBJ2-5, with D possibly matching TRBD1 (6 bases). The germline V gene encodes CDR1 SEHNR and CDR2 FQNEAQ (reference sequence). The CDR3 totals 14 residues. V lost 0 bases to trimming and J lost 4 bases, with 9 bases between them. CDR3 in DNA: TGTGCCAGCAGCTTAGCCCAGGGGCGAGAGACCCAGTACCTC. It is translated as CASSLAQGRETQYL.

Comments on this clonotype: It is likely a read error, because the conserved phenylalanine at the end of the CDR3 is missing. This chain connects TRBV7-9 to TRBJ2-3; 10 bases match TRBD2. The CDR3 has 16 residues. CDR1 and CDR2 (germline): SEHNR, FQNEAQ (reference sequence). With V trimmed by 6 bases and J by 3 bases, 9 bases remained unmatched. CDR3 bases: TGTGCCAGCAGTCCCGCCACAGCGGGAGGGACAGATACGCAGTATCTT. The encoded protein is CASSPATAGGTDTQYL.

This clonotype was seen many times. The CDR3 DNA reads as TGCGCCAGCAGCTTGGCCGGGCAGGATACGCAGTATTTT. It encodes CASSLAGQDTQYF. The rearrangement uses TRBV5-1 and TRBJ2-3; unclear D gene. This CDR3 region has 13 residues. Trimming pared 0 bases from V and 6 bases from J, leaving 8 bases between. The germline CDR1 and CDR2 sequences are SGHRS and YFSETQ.

This clonotype was observed at least ten times. The J gene is TRBJ2-5, the V gene TRBV10-2; no clear D gene. V was clipped by 10 bases and J by 2 bases, with 14 bases between them. Germline V CDR1 and CDR2: WSHSY, SAAADI. CDR3 length: 13 amino acids. For the CDR3, the DNA is TGCGCCACCACAGAGGCGATTCAAGAGACCCAGTACTTC. It encodes CATTEAIQETQYF.

The chain couples TRBV7-2 to TRBJ1-1, with 10 bases that match TRBD1. Germline values: CDR1 SGHTA, CDR2 FQGNSA. CDR3 length: 16 residues. Losses at the gene ends were 5 bases for V and 3 bases for J; bases not matched to a gene: 9. The CDR3 sequence is CASSLGTGAAYTEAFF. The CDR3 coding sequence is TGTGCCAGCAGCCTCGGGACAGGGGCGGCATACACTGAAGCTTTCTTT. The whole variable domain, filled in from reference TRBV7-2 and TRBJ1-1, reads GAGVSQSPSNKVTEKGKDVELRCDPISGHTALYWYRQSLGQGLEFLIYFQGNSAPDKSGLPSDRFSAERTGGSVSTLTIQRTQQEDSAVYLCASSLGTGAAYTEAFFGQGTRLTVV.

Many counts were recorded for this clonotype. V gene TRBV5-1 combines with J gene TRBJ2-7; 12 bases are a match to TRBD1. V was clipped by 4 bases and J by 11 bases; unmatched bases: 13. The CDR3 contains 15 residues. The germline CDR1 and CDR2 sequences are SGHRS and YFSETQ. Here the CDR3 DNA reads TGCGCCAGCAGCCCGGGGGGACAGGGGGCGGAAAGAGAGTACTTC. This gives the protein CASSPGGQGAEREYF.

The chain is built from TRBV28 and TRBJ2-3, with TRBD2 matching 11 bases. The length of the CDR3 is 16 residues. Germline trimming cut 5 bases from V and 5 bases from J; bases unmatched to any gene: 9. Germline V gene data show CDR1 as MDHEN and CDR2 as SYDVKM. The CDR3 sequence is CASSPPSGRLEDTQYF. CDR3 in DNA: TGTGCCAGCAGTCCCCCTAGCGGGAGGCTTGAAGATACGCAGTATTTT. Full variable domain (rest looked up from reference TRBV28 and TRBJ2-3): DVKVTQSSRYLVKRTGEKVFLECVQDMDHENMFWYRQDPGLGLRLIYFSYDVKMKEKGDIPEGYSVSREKKERFSLILESASTNQTSMYLCASSPPSGRLEDTQYFGPGTRLTVL.

This clonotype was counted at least ten times. This CDR3 reads CSASPQRAGGRREQFF. The CDR3 coding sequence is TGCAGTGCTAGCCCCCAGCGGGCGGGAGGACGTCGTGAGCAGTTCTTC. The rearrangement uses TRBV20-1 and TRBJ2-1, with 8 positions matching TRBD2. V trimming: 3 bases; J trimming: 9 bases; junction bases outside the gene matches: 16. The CDR3 covers 16 residues. Germline V gives CDR1 DFQATT, CDR2 SNEGSKA (reference sequence).

A word on this clonotype: Germline is not matched at one junction end, which may reflect a read error. The chain employs TRBV7-9 and TRBJ1-2, with 8 bases aligning to TRBD1. From germline, CDR1 is SEHNR and CDR2 FQNEAQ (reference sequence). There are 15 residues in the CDR3. The CDR3 DNA reads as TGTGCCAGCAGCTTAGAGCCGGGGACAGGCCCCGGCTACCCCTTC. This encodes CASSLEPGTGPGYPF.

To note about this clonotype: This sequence may be a read error, since a much larger clone differs from it by one base. V usage is TRBV5-1 and J usage is TRBJ2-5; D remains ambiguous. Germline CDR1 reads SGHRS; CDR2 reads YFSETQ. This CDR3 has 14 residues. Trimming stripped 4 bases from V and 1 base from J, with 11 bases between. The CDR3 loop is CASSAPRSQETQYF. The CDR3 coding sequence is TGCGCCAGCAGCGCCCCACGGAGCCAAGAGACCCAGTACTTC.

The table lists this clonotype with many counts. This chain links TRBV7-8 with TRBJ2-1, with 10 bases that match TRBD2. From germline, CDR1 is SGHVS and CDR2 FQNEAQ. CDR3 length: 16 amino acids. The V gene end was trimmed by 7 bases and the J gene end by 5 bases; junction bases not matched to a gene: 11. The CDR3 sequence: CASKGLAAPQDNEQFF. Here the CDR3 DNA reads TGTGCCAGCAAAGGACTAGCGGCCCCTCAGGACAATGAGCAGTTCTTC.

A few counts support this clonotype. V gene TRBV5-5 combines with J gene TRBJ2-1, with no clear D. The V and J ends lost 6 bases and 8 bases respectively, with 15 bases between them. Germline V lookup: CDR1 SGHKS, CDR2 YYEKEE (reference sequence). This CDR3 spans 13 amino acids. The CDR3 sequence is CASTRTPPDEQFF. DNA for the CDR3: TGTGCCAGCACACGGACCCCGCCGGATGAGCAGTTCTTC.

The table lists this clonotype with many counts. The chain recombines TRBV6-4 with TRBJ1-6; the D is unclear. Germline V gene sequence: CDR1 MRHNA, CDR2 SNTAGT. CDR3 length: 13 amino acids. Deletions cut 3 bases from V and 10 bases from J, with 10 bases between. CDR3 in DNA: TGTGCCAGCAGTGAGGCCCCGGGCTCACCCCTCCACTTT. Translation gives CASSEAPGSPLHF.

This clonotype was seen ten or more times. V and J are TRBV29-1 and TRBJ1-2; no clear D gene. Germline CDR1 reads SQVTM; CDR2 reads ANQGSEA. CDR3 size: 11 residues. V was shortened by 6 bases and J by 7 bases, with 12 bases between the two germline ends. CDR3 amino acids: CSVVHSGGYTF. In DNA, the CDR3 is TGCAGCGTAGTGCATTCCGGTGGCTACACCTTC.

This clonotype was found many times. The chain carries TRBV3-2 and TRBJ1-2; the DNA was not compared with TRBD1, the D call given in the table. TRBV3-2 is annotated as a pseudogene. The CDR3 runs to 15 residues. CDR3 sequence: CASSPSHRGRDGYTF. The CDR3, as DNA: TGTGCCAGCAGCCCCTCCCACAGGGGAAGAGATGGCTACACCTTC.

A few counts support this clonotype. This chain links TRBV6-2 or TRBV6-3 with TRBJ1-2, with TRBD1 identical over 8 bases. The CDR3 is 11 residues long. Looked up from germline, CDR1 is MNHEY and CDR2 is SVGEGT. With 8 bases clipped from V and 8 bases from J, the junction kept 4 bases outside the gene matches. The CDR3 sequence: CASRDRRGYTF. CDR3 coding DNA: TGTGCCAGCCGGGACAGGCGGGGCTACACCTTC.